A selection of T cell receptor beta chains follows, all from one sample in a study of T cells after yellow fever vaccination. TCRdb ran MiXCR on the 5' RACE reads and lists one entry per CDR3 protein. The sample yields about 360,000 distinct CDR3 sequences, around 6.5% seen once. Sequenced here: PBMCs, sampled 5 days after the yellow fever booster vaccination. These receptors were collected from a man aged 30 to 39 who received the YFV17D yellow fever vaccine. Each CDR3 is given with its conserved first and last residue. The D gene is left open where the match is weak. Clone size appears in some rows only: once, few, many, or a class for an expanded clone.

TRBD2 | many | TRBJ2-1 | TRBV29-1 | CSVTSGYEQFF | TGCAGCGTGACTAGCGGGTATGAGCAGTTCTTC
- | many | TRBJ1-1 | TRBV12-3/TRBV12-4 | CASRRDFNTEAFF | TGTGCCAGCAGGAGGGACTTCAACACTGAAGCTTTCTTT
- | - | TRBJ1-5 | TRBV28 | CATSRGPLNQPQHF | TGTGCCACCAGTCGGGGACCCTTAAATCAGCCCCAGCATTTT
- | many | TRBJ1-5 | TRBV19 | CASGGGGVGQPQHF | TGTGCCAGTGGTGGGGGGGGCGTAGGTCAGCCCCAGCATTTT
- | few | TRBJ1-1 | TRBV20-1 | CSARQGAEAFF | TGCAGTGCGAGGCAGGGAGCAGAAGCTTTCTTT
- | many | TRBJ1-1 | TRBV7-2 | CASSSWGVGDTEAFF | TGTGCCAGCAGCTCCTGGGGGGTCGGGGACACTGAAGCTTTCTTT
TRBD2 | many | TRBJ2-1 | TRBV20-1 | CSARALMGTSGGGPEQFF | TGCAGTGCTAGAGCCCTGATGGGGACTAGCGGGGGAGGTCCTGAGCAGTTCTTC
TRBD2 | few | TRBJ2-1 | TRBV6-1 | CASRGLAFNNEQFF | TGTGCCAGCAGGGGACTAGCCTTTAACAATGAGCAGTTCTTC
TRBD2 | few | TRBJ2-1 | TRBV27 | CASSSRGLVGEQFF | TGTGCCAGCAGTTCCCGGGGACTAGTCGGTGAGCAGTTCTTC
TRBD1 | few | TRBJ1-1 | TRBV4-3 | CASSQPGQGGWTEAFF | TGCGCCAGCAGCCAACCGGGACAGGGAGGATGGACTGAAGCTTTCTTT
- | - | TRBJ2-2 | TRBV9 | CASSVVAWGVGAETGELFF | TGTGCCAGCAGCGTAGTTGCCTGGGGGGTAGGAGCTGAGACCGGGGAGCTGTTTTTT
TRBD2 | - | TRBJ2-3 | TRBV28 | CASSWGTSGRGTDTQYF | TGTGCCAGCAGTTGGGGGACTAGCGGGAGAGGTACAGATACGCAGTATTTT
TRBD1 | - | TRBJ2-1 | TRBV12-3/TRBV12-4 | CASSLWGQGGNEQFF | TGTGCCAGCAGTTTATGGGGACAGGGTGGGAATGAGCAGTTCTTC
- | - | TRBJ2-5 | TRBV6-5 | CASSYREGETQYF | TGTGCCAGCAGTTACAGGGAAGGAGAGACCCAGTACTTC
- | few | TRBJ2-1 | TRBV20-1 | CSAREDSYNEQFF | TGCAGTGCTAGAGAGGACAGTTACAATGAGCAGTTCTTC
- | - | TRBJ2-1 | TRBV7-8 | CASSRRRNEQFF | TGTGCCAGCAGCCGGAGAAGGAATGAGCAGTTCTTC
- | few | TRBJ2-3 | TRBV4-3 | CASSQKTEDTQYF | TGCGCCAGCAGCCAAAAAACGGAAGATACGCAGTATTTT
- | many | TRBJ1-1 | TRBV4-3 | CASSQETGWGRENTEAFF | TGCGCCAGCAGCCAAGAAACAGGTTGGGGGCGCGAGAACACTGAAGCTTTCTTT
TRBD2 | few | TRBJ2-1 | TRBV7-7 | CASSFLAENYNEQFF | TGTGCTAGCAGCTTTCTAGCGGAGAACTACAATGAGCAGTTCTTC
TRBD2 | many | TRBJ2-3 | TRBV20-1 | CIAPGLAGVSTDTQYF | TGCATCGCGCCGGGACTAGCGGGAGTCAGCACAGATACGCAGTATTTT
TRBD2 | many | TRBJ2-5 | TRBV29-1 | CSWSSGSFETQYF | TGCAGCTGGTCTAGCGGGAGTTTTGAGACCCAGTACTTC
- | many | TRBJ2-7 | TRBV12-3/TRBV12-4 | CASSAGIEQYF | TGTGCCAGCAGTGCAGGGATCGAGCAGTACTTC
- | - | TRBJ2-1 | TRBV9 | CASSVDARTDPRWEFF | TGTGCCAGCAGCGTAGACGCTCGGACAGACCCCCGCTGGGAGTTCTTC
TRBD2 | few | TRBJ2-2 | TRBV7-2 | CASRSTSGNTGELFF | TGTGCCAGCAGGTCTACTAGCGGGAACACCGGGGAGCTGTTTTTT
- | many | TRBJ2-7 | TRBV24-1 | CATSDSSYEQYF | TGTGCCACCAGTGATTCTAGCTACGAGCAGTACTTC
- | - | TRBJ2-5 | TRBV24-1 | CATSDESSGEPQYF | TGTGCCACCAGTGATGAAAGCTCGGGGGAGCCCCAGTACTTC
TRBD1 | - | TRBJ1-5 | TRBV13 | CASSSTYRDRAGNQPQHF | TGTGCCAGCAGCTCCACATACCGGGACAGGGCGGGCAATCAGCCCCAGCATTTT
TRBD2 | - | TRBJ2-3 | TRBV20-1 | CSAKPGLASDTQYF | TGCAGTGCTAAGCCTGGACTAGCATCAGATACGCAGTATTTT
TRBD2 | many | TRBJ2-2 | TRBV19 | CASTAGTSGSGELFF | TGTGCCAGTACCGCCGGGACTAGCGGGTCCGGGGAGCTGTTTTTT
- | once | TRBJ2-5 | TRBV28 | CASGRGLGAVETQYF | TGTGCCAGCGGCCGTGGGCTCGGGGCGGTGGAGACCCAGTACTTC
- | many | TRBJ2-5 | TRBV24-1 | CATSDPRDTGGETQYF | TGTGCCACCAGTGACCCCCGGGACACCGGTGGGGAGACCCAGTACTTC
- | few | TRBJ2-7 | TRBV6-5 | CASSYSGEREYF | TGTGCCAGCAGTTACAGCGGTGAGCGGGAGTACTTC
TRBD2 | few | TRBJ2-1 | TRBV3-1 | CASSNLAVRGNEQFF | TGTGCCAGCAGCAACCTAGCGGTGAGAGGGAATGAGCAGTTCTTC
- | - | TRBJ2-7 | TRBV5-4 | CASSLGVGLWSSYEQYF | TGTGCCAGCAGCTTGGGGGTCGGACTTTGGAGCTCCTACGAGCAGTACTTC
TRBD1 | many | TRBJ2-3 | TRBV10-3 | CAIQDTAGGGTDTQYF | TGTGCCATACAAGACACAGCAGGGGGAGGCACAGATACGCAGTATTTT
TRBD1 | many | TRBJ2-4 | TRBV28 | CASSQGAVSSRNIQYF | TGTGCCAGCAGTCAGGGGGCTGTATCTAGCAGAAACATTCAGTACTTC
TRBD2 | many | TRBJ2-2 | TRBV20-1 | CSARDPGGPTGELFF | TGCAGTGCTAGAGATCCGGGAGGGCCGACCGGGGAGCTGTTTTTT
- | few | TRBJ1-2 | TRBV7-8 | CASSQDQARYTF | TGTGCCAGCAGTCAAGACCAGGCACGCTACACCTTC
- | few | TRBJ1-5 | TRBV20-1 | CSAQGGGEQPQHF | TGCAGTGCTCAAGGTGGGGGCGAGCAGCCCCAGCATTTT
TRBD2 | many | TRBJ2-5 | TRBV20-1 | CSADSSGRWQTQYF | TGCAGTGCGGATTCTAGCGGGAGGTGGCAGACCCAGTACTTC
- | many | TRBJ2-5 | TRBV7-9 | CASSKGRGETQYF | TGTGCCAGCAGCAAAGGACGCGGGGAGACCCAGTACTTC
TRBD1 | few | TRBJ2-7 | TRBV15 | CATSREWTGASPTYEQYF | TGTGCCACCAGCAGAGAGTGGACAGGGGCAAGTCCAACCTACGAGCAGTACTTC
- | many | TRBJ2-4 | TRBV20-1 | CSARVNGAKNIQYF | TGCAGTGCTAGAGTGAACGGAGCCAAAAACATTCAGTACTTC
TRBD1 | many | TRBJ2-7 | TRBV12-3/TRBV12-4 | CASSNRDSSLEQYF | TGTGCCAGCAGTAACCGGGACAGCAGTTTGGAGCAGTACTTC
TRBD1 | - | TRBJ1-5 | TRBV12-3/TRBV12-4 | CASSLTGTGVQPQHF | TGTGCCAGCAGTTTAACCGGGACAGGGGTTCAGCCCCAGCATTTT
- | few | TRBJ2-1 | TRBV7-3 | CASSPSRDPRSEQFF | TGTGCCAGCAGCCCCTCCCGGGACCCACGCAGTGAGCAGTTCTTC
TRBD2 | many | TRBJ2-1 | TRBV7-2 | CASRTSGMSSYNEQFF | TGTGCCAGCAGGACTAGCGGAATGAGCTCCTACAATGAGCAGTTCTTC
- | - | TRBJ2-3 | TRBV28 | CASSSPVRLSTDTQYF | TGTGCCAGCAGTTCCCCCGTGAGACTCAGCACAGATACGCAGTATTTT
TRBD2 | many | TRBJ2-7 | TRBV3-1 | CASSLAGVGLYEQYF | TGTGCCAGCAGCCTGGCGGGGGTAGGACTCTACGAGCAGTACTTC
- | many | TRBJ2-1 | TRBV20-1 | CSAPTPQGYNEQFF | TGCAGTGCTCCGACTCCCCAGGGCTACAATGAGCAGTTCTTC
TRBD1 | many | TRBJ2-3 | TRBV6-5 | CASSFGRGTGADTQYF | TGTGCCAGCAGTTTTGGCCGGGGAACAGGGGCAGATACGCAGTATTTT
- | many | TRBJ2-5 | TRBV7-2 | CASSPADLEETQYF | TGTGCCAGCAGCCCCGCCGACTTAGAAGAGACCCAGTACTTC
- | - | TRBJ1-5 | TRBV9 | CASSAGHGQPQHF | TGTGCCAGCAGCGCAGGGCATGGGCAGCCCCAGCATTTT
TRBD2 | few | TRBJ2-5 | TRBV6-1 | CASSEQPSGQETQYF | TGTGCCAGCAGTGAACAGCCTAGCGGCCAAGAGACCCAGTACTTC